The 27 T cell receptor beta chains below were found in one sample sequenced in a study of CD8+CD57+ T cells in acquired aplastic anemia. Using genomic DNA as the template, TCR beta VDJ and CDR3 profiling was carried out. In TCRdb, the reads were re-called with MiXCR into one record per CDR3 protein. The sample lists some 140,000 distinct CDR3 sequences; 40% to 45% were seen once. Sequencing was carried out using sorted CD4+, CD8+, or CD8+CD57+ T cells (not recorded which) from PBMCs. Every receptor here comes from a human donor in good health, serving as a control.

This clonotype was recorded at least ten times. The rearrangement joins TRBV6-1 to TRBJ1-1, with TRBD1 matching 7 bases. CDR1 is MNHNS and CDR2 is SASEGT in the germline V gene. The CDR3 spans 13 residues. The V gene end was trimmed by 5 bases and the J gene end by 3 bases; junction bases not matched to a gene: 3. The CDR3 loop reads CASSPDRDTEAFF. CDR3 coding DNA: TGTGCCAGCAGTCCAGACAGGGACACTGAAGCTTTCTTT.

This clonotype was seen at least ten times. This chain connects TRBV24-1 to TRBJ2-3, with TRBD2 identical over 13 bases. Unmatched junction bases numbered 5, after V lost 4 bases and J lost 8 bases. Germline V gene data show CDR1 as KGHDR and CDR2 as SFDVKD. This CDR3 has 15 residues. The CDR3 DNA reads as TGTGCCACCAGTGACACTAGCGGGAGGGTCGGTACGCAGTATTTT. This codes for CATSDTSGRVGTQYF.

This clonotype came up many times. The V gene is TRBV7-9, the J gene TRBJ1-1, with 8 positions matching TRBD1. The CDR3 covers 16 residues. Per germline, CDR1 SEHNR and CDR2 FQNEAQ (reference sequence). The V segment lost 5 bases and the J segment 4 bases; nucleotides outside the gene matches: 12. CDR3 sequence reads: CASSPLWTGTATEAFF. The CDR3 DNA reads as TGTGCCAGCAGCCCGCTTTGGACAGGGACGGCCACTGAAGCTTTCTTT.

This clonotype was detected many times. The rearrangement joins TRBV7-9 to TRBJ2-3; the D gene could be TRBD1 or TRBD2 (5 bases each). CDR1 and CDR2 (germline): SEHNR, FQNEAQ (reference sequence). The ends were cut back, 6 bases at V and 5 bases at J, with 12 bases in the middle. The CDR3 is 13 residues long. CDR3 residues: CASSWGIVDTQYF. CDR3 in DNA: TGTGCCAGCAGTTGGGGGATCGTAGATACGCAGTATTTT.

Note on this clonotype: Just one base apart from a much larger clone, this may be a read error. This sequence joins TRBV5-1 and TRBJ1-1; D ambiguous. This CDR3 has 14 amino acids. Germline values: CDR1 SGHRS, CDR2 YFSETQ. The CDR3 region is CPSSLEVLSTEAFF. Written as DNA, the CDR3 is TGCCCCAGCAGCTTGGAGGTTCTGAGCACTGAAGCTTTCTTT.

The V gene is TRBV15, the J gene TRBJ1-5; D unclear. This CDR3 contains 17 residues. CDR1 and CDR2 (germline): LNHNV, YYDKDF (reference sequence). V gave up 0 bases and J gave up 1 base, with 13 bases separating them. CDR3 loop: CATSRDQGDTSNQPQHF. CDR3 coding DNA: TGTGCCACCAGCAGAGATCAAGGTGACACCAGCAATCAGCCCCAGCATTTT.

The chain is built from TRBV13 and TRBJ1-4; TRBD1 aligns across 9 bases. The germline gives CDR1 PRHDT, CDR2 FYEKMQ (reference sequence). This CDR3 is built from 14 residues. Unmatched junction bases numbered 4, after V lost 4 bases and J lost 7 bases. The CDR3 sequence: CASSWGTGSEKLFF. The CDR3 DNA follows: TGTGCCAGCAGCTGGGGGACAGGGAGTGAAAAACTGTTTTTT.

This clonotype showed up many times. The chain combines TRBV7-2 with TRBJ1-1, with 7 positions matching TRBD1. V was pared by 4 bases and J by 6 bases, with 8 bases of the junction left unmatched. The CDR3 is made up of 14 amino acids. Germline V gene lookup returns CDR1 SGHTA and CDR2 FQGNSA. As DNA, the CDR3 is TGTGCCAGCAGCTCCCGACAGGGCGCCCCTGAAGCTTTCTTT. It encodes CASSSRQGAPEAFF.

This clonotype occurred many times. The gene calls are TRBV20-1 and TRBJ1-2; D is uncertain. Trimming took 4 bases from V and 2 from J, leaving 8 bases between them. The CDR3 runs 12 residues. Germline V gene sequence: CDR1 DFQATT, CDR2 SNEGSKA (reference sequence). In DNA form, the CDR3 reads TGCAGTGCTATACGGGGAAACTATGGCTACACCTTC. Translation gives CSAIRGNYGYTF.

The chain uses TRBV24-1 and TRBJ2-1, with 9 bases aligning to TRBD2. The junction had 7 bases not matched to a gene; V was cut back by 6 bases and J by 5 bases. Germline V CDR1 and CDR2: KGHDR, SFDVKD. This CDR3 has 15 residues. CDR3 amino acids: CATSSPSGVDNEQFF. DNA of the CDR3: TGTGCCACCAGTAGTCCTAGCGGGGTAGACAATGAGCAGTTCTTC.

In DNA form, the CDR3 reads TGCAGCGTTGGAGGATCCCATAATGAAAAACTGTTTTTT. Its protein is CSVGGSHNEKLFF. The chain carries TRBV29-1 and TRBJ1-4; D gene uncertain. Trimming removed 4 bases from V and 4 bases from J, with 10 bases in between. Per the germline V gene, CDR1 is SQVTM and CDR2 is ANQGSEA. The CDR3 covers 13 residues.

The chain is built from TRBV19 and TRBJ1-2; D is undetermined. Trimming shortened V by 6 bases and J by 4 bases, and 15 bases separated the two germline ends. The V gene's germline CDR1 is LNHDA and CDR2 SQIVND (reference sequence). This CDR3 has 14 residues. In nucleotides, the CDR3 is TGTGCCAGTAGGTATGGAGTGGATATCTATGGCTACACCTTC. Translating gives CASRYGVDIYGYTF.

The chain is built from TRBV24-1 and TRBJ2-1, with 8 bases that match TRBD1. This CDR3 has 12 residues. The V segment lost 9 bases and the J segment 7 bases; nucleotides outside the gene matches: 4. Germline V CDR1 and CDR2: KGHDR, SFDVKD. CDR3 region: CATGQGENEQFF. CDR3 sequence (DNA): TGTGCCACCGGACAGGGTGAAAATGAGCAGTTCTTC.

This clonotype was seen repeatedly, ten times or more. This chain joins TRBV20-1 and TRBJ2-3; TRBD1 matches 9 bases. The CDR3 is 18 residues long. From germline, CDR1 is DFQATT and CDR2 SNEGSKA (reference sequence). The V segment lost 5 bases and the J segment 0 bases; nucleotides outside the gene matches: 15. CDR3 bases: TGCAGTGCTCAATCGACCTCCTCGGACAGGGGAAGCACAGATACGCAGTATTTT. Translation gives CSAQSTSSDRGSTDTQYF.

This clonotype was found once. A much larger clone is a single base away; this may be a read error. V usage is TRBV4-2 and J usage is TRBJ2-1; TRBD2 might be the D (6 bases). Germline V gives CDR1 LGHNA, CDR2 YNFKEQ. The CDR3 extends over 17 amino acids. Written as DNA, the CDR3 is TGTGTCAGCAGCCAAGAACTCGGCGGGGCCTCCTACAATGAGCAGTTCTTC. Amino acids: CVSSQELGGASYNEQFF.

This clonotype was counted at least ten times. The CDR3 sequence is CASVVGAGQETQYF. The CDR3, as DNA: TGCGCCAGCGTCGTCGGAGCGGGGCAAGAGACCCAGTACTTC. The rearrangement links TRBV5-1 to TRBJ2-5; TRBD2 matches 7 bases. V gave up 7 bases and J gave up 2 bases; unmatched junction bases: 8. The CDR3 is made up of 14 amino acids. Germline-derived CDR1 and CDR2 are SGHRS and YFSETQ.

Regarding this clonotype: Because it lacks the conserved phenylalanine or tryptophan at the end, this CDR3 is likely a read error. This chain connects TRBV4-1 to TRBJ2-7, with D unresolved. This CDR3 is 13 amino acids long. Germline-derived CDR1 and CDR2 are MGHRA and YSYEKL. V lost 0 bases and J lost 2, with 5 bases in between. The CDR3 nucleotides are TGCGCCAGCAGCCAAGAAGGGACCTACGAGCAGTACCTC. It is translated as CASSQEGTYEQYL.

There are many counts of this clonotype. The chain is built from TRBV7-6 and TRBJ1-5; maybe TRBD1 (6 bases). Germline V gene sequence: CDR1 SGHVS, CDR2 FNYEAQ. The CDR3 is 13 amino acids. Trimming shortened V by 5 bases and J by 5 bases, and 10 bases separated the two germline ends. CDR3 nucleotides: TGTGCCAGCAGCAATTACAGGGATCAGCCCCAGCATTTT. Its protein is CASSNYRDQPQHF.

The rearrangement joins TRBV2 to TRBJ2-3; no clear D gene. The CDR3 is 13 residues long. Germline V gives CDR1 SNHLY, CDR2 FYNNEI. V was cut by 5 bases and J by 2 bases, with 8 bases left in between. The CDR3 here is CASSFTPTDTQYF. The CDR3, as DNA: TGTGCCAGCAGTTTCACTCCCACAGATACGCAGTATTTT.

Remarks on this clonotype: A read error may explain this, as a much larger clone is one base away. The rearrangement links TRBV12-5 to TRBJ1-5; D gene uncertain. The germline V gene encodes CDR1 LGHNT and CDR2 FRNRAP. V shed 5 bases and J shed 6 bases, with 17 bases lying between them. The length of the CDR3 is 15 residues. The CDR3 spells CASGPDRASRQPQHF. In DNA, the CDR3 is TGTGCTAGTGGTCCCGACCGGGCAAGTCGTCAGCCCCAGCATTTT.

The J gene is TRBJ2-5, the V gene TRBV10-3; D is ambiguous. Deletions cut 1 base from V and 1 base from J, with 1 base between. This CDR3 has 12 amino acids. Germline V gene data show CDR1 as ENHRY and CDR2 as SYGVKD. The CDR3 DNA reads TGTGCCATCAGTGAGTTCCAAGAGACCCAGTACTTC. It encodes CAISEFQETQYF.

For the CDR3, the DNA is TGTGCCAGCAGCTTACCGCCGGCCCGACTAGCGGGGCGGCGGGAGACCCAGTACTTC. This gives the protein CASSLPPARLAGRRETQYF. J is TRBJ2-5 and V is TRBV25-1, with TRBD2 matching 11 bases. The ends lost 6 bases at V and 5 bases at J; junction bases unmatched: 20. Germline V gene sequence: CDR1 MGHDK, CDR2 SYGVNS. CDR3 length: 19 residues.

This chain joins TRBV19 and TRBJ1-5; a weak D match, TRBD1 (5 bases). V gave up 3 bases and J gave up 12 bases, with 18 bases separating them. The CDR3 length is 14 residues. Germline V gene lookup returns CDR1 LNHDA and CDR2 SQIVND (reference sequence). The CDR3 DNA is TGTGCCAGTAGTATTGACGCCCCCAGGGAGCACCAGCATTTT. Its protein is CASSIDAPREHQHF.

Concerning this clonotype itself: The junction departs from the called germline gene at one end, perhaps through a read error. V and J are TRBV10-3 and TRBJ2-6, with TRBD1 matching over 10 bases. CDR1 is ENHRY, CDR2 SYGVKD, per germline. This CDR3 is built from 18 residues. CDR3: CVISESRRQGAGANVLTF. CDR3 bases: TGTGTCATCAGCGAGTCCCGTCGACAGGGGGCAGGGGCCAACGTCCTGACTTTC.

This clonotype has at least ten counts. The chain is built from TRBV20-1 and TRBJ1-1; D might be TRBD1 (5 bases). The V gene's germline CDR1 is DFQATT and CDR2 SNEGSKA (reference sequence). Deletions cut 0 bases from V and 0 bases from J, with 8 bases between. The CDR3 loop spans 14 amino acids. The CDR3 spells CSAREGRLNTEAFF. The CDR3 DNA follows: TGCAGTGCTAGAGAGGGACGGCTGAACACTGAAGCTTTCTTT.

The CDR3 here is CASSARAEQGLPYGYTF. The CDR3 DNA reads as TGTGCCAGCAGTGCTAGGGCGGAACAGGGGCTCCCCTATGGCTACACCTTC. V and J are TRBV25-1 and TRBJ1-2, with 7 bases identical to TRBD1. The CDR3 is 17 residues long. Per the germline V gene, CDR1 is MGHDK and CDR2 is SYGVNS. The V gene end was trimmed by 4 bases and the J gene end by 4 bases; junction bases not matched to a gene: 15.

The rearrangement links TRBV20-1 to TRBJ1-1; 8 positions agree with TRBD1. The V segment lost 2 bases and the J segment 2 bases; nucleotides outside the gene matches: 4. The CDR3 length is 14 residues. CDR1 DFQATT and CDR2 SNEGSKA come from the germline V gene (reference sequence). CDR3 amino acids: CSARLGQGNTEAFF. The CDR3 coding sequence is TGCAGTGCTAGATTAGGACAGGGTAACACTGAAGCTTTCTTT.